This TCR beta chain was profiled in a study of blood T cell repertoires in COVID-19. Across the whole study: In each case, the material was cDNA or gDNA derived from T cells, B-cell-depleted T cells, or PBMCs.

Donors of Cohort 3 who recovered were those that had two negative PCRs, clearance, or symptom resolution. This CDR3 spans 15 amino acids. Per germline, CDR1 KGHSY and CDR2 FQNENV. Trimming at V came to 0 bases and at J to 6 bases, leaving 6 bases not matched to a gene. The method was immunoSEQ multiplex PCR; TCRdb's version includes in-frame clones alone and lacks a portion of them. This sample yields about 410,000 clones, of which 90% are seen a single time; under 0.7% belongs to the top ten. This receptor was identified in a man younger than 30 who had recovered from COVID-19. V gene TRBV16 combines with J gene TRBJ2-5; 8 bases align to TRBD1. The specimen sequenced was PBMCs or T cells enriched from blood (not recorded which). The CDR3 here is CASSQSTTGGQTQYF. In DNA, the CDR3 is TGTGCCAGCAGCCAATCCACTACAGGGGGTCAGACCCAGTACTTC.